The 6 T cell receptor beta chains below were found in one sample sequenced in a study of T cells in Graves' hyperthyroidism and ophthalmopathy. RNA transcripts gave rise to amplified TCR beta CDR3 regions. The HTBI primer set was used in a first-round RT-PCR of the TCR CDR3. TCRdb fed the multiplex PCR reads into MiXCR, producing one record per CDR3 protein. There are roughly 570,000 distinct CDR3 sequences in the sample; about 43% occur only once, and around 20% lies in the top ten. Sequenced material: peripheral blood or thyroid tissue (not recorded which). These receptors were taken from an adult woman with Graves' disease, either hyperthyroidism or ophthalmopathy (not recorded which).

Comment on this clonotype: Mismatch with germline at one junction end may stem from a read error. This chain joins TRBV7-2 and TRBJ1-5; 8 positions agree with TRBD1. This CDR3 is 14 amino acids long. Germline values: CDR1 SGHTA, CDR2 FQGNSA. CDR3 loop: CAGSLDRGNQPQHF. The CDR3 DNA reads TGTGCCGGCAGCTTGGACAGGGGCAATCAGCCCCAGCATTTT.

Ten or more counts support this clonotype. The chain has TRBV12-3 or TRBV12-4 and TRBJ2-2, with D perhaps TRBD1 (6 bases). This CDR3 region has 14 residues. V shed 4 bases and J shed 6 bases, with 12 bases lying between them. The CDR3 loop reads CASSSDHRAGELFF. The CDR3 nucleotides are TGTGCCAGCAGTTCGGACCACAGGGCCGGGGAGCTGTTTTTT.

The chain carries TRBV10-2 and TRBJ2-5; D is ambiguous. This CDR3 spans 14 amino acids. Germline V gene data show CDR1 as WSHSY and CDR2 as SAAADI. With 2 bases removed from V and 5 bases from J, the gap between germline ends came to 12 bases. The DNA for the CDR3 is TGCGCCAGCAGTGAGAATGGAAAGGGCGAGACCCAGTACTTC. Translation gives CASSENGKGETQYF.

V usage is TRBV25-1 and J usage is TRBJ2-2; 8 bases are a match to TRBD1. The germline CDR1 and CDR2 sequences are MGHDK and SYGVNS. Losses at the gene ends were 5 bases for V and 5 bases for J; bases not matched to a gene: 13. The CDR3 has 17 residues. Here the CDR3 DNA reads TGTGCCAGCAGTCCTAGGACAGGGATGCGTCGTACCGGGGAGCTGTTTTTT. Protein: CASSPRTGMRRTGELFF.

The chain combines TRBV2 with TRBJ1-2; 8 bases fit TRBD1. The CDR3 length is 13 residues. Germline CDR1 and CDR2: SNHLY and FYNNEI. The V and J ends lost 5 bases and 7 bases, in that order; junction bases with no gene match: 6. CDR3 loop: CASSTRTGIGYTF. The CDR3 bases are TGTGCCAGCAGTACTCGGACAGGGATTGGCTACACCTTC.

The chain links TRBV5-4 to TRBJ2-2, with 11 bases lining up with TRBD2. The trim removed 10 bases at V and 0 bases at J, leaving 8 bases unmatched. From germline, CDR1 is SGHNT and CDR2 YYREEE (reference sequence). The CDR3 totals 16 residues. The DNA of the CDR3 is TGTGCCTTTAGACTAGCGGGAACAACGAACACCGGGGAGCTGTTTTTT. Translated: CAFRLAGTTNTGELFF.